This T cell receptor (beta chain) emerged from a study of T-cell reconstitution after alpha-beta-depleted transplantation in children. General observations from the study: In patients about two months after transplant, alpha-beta T cells reportedly arose from several hundred expanded graft clones. One year after transplant, T-cell counts and diversity came mostly from newly produced T cells. Some patients showed high day-60 TCRbeta diversity, which derived from surviving recipient T cells and thymic progenitors.

Germline CDR1 reads SGHRS; CDR2 reads YFSETQ. V was clipped by 4 bases and J by 0 bases, with 20 bases between them. The length of the CDR3 is 17 residues. In its sample, this clonotype was seen a few times. What it binds is unknown. The library targeted TCRbeta and was prepared with unique molecular identifiers. Each CDR3 protein is one row after TCRdb ran MiXCR on the PCR reads. This sample yields just under 350,000 distinct CDR3 sequences, of which roughly 15% are seen a single time; about 41% belongs to the top ten. The sample here was PBMCs, mostly from graft donor cells, taken 360 days after TCRalphabeta/CD19-depleted stem cell transplant. The gene calls are TRBV5-1 and TRBJ2-7; no reliable D call. This TCR derives from a male patient aged 2 to 9 who had a stem cell transplant for acute lymphoblastic leukemia, so the T cells may come from the graft donor. The CDR3 reads CASSPFAPGPSSYEQYF. CDR3 sequence (DNA): TGCGCCAGCAGCCCTTTTGCCCCGGGTCCGAGCTCCTACGAGCAGTACTTC.